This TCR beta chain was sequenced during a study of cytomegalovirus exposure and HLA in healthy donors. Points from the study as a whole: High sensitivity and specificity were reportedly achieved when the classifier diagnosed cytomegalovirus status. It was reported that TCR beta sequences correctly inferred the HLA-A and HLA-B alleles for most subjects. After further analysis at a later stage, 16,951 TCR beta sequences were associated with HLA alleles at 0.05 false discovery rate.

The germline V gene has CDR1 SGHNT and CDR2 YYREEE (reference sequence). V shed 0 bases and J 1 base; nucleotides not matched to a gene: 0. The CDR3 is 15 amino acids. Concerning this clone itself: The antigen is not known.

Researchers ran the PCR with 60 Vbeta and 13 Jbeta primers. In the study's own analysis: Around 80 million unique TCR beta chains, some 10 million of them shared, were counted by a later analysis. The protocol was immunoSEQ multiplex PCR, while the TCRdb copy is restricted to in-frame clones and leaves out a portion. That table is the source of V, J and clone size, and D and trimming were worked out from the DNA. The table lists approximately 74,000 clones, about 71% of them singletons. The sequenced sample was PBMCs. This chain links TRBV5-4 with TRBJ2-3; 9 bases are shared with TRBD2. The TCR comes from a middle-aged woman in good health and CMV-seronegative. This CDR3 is CASSLGLAGTDTQYF. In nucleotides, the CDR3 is TGTGCCAGCAGCTTGGGACTAGCGGGCACAGATACGCAGTATTTT.